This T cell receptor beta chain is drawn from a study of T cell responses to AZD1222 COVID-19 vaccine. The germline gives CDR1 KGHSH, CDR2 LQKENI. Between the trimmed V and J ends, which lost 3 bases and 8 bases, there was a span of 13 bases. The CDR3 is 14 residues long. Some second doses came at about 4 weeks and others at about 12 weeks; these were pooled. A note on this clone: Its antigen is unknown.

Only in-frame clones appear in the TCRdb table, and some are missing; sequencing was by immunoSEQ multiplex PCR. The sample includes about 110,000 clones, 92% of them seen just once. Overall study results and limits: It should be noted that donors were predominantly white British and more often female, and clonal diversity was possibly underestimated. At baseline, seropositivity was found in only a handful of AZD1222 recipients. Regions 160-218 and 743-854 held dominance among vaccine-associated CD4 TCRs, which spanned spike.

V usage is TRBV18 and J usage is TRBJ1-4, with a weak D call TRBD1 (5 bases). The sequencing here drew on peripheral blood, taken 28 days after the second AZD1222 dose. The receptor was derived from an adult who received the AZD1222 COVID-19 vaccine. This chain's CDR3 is CASSPLSQGEKLFF. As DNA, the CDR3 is TGTGCCAGCTCACCCTTAAGTCAGGGAGAAAAACTGTTTTTT. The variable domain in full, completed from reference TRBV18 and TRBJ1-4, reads NAGVMQNPRHLVRRRGQEARLRCSPMKGHSHVYWYRQLPEEGLKFMVYLQKENIIDESGMPKERFSAEFPKEGPSILRIQQVVRGDSAAYFCASSPLSQGEKLFFGSGTQLSVL.